The text below deals with one T cell receptor (beta chain). This clone appeared once. Its antigen remains unidentified. Base qualities are missing; no much larger clone stands one base away. The cysteine opens and the phenylalanine closes a CDR3 of 19 amino acids. Only the CDR3 DNA is retained, 57 bases long and in frame from the first base. Trimming removed 2 bases from V and 1 base from J, leaving 18 bases between the germline ends. The germline V gene specifies KGHSH as CDR1 and LQKENI as CDR2. The library was built by means of the immunoSEQ multiplex PCR assay. A mixture of 60 forward primers for TCR Vbeta segments and 13 reverse primers for TCR Jbeta segments was used in the multiplex PCR. A multiplex PCR assay on genomic DNA amplified the CDR3 region of rearranged TCR beta genes. The amplified TCR beta libraries were sequenced on the Illumina HiSeq System as 87-base-pair reads. In the paper's pipeline: In a later analysis, roughly 80 million unique TCR beta chains were counted across the roughly 610 repertoires, and around 10 million of these chains were shared by at least two donors. To remove PCR and sequencing errors, raw reads were error-corrected and collapsed into unique sequences using a nearest-neighbor algorithm that merged closely related sequences. V, D and J gene segments were assigned by aligning CDR3 sequences to IMGT reference sequences. For a sequence to be retained, at least a six-nucleotide match to both a V gene segment and a J gene segment was required. Rearrangements were called productive when the CDR3 lacked stop codons and stayed in frame with V and J; all others were non-productive. Following IMGT convention, CDR3 was defined as the stretch from the second conserved V-encoded cysteine to the conserved J-encoded phenylalanine. The earlier analysis of about 500 of the donors excluded sequences that lacked an unambiguous match to a single V gene segment. In an earlier analysis of around 590 of the donors, a V segment was called functional when productive rearrangements were above 56.7%, and segregating when the standard deviation between donors exceeded 5%. A statistical classification framework was developed to diagnose cytomegalovirus status using the catalog of TCR beta chain sequences. In a later analysis, TCR nucleotide sequences were compared against IMGT/GENE-DB human TR gene sequences so that V and J genes could be assigned. Using the TCRdist pipeline, a later analysis assigned CDR3 sequences along with most-parsimonious VDJ recombination scenarios. In a later analysis, each TCR beta chain was defined by its CDR3 amino acid sequence together with its V-gene family, and reads without a unique V-gene family were excluded. In a later analysis, 450 to 600 highly shared, low-generation-probability nucleotide sequences were removed to address suspected cross-contamination and a sequencing artifact. In a later analysis, a clonal expansion index for each public chain was calculated from normalized within-repertoire ranks of inferred template counts. Generation probabilities in a later analysis came from a VDJ recombination model fitted to out-of-frame rearrangements, and those results were checked against IGoR. Hypergeometric tests were used in a later analysis to score TCR-TCR, TCR-HLA and TCR-CMV co-occurrence, with a repertoire-size bias correction applied to the TCR pairs. To estimate false discovery rates, a later analysis permuted the HLA or CMV assignments 20 times. In a later analysis, co-occurring TCRs were grouped with DBSCAN, and TCRdist sequence similarity was added when clustering was performed within HLA-allele-positive subsets. For co-occurrence clustering, repertoires with fewer than 30,000 or more than 120,000 public chains were excluded, along with five repertoires with anomalous nucleotide sharing. Held by TCRdb, this immuneACCESS table contains in-frame sequences only and omits some clones. Under half of the omission traces to an unresolved V gene where checked; the cause of the rest is unknown. D and trimming were read from the DNA, whereas the V and J calls and clone size are those reported in that table. Present in this sample are roughly 190,000 clones, roughly 77% of which were seen just once. The ten largest clonotypes hold approximately 3.1% of the sample.

This sample was taken from a study of cytomegalovirus exposure and HLA in healthy donors (dated by TCRdb to the late 2010s). With respect to the entire study: In an earlier analysis of fewer than 750 of the donors, 250 to 350 Gb of sequence data and 120 million or so unique TCR beta sequences from some 170 million T cells were reported. An early release that covered around 590 HLA-typed donors contained around 300 gigabases of sequencing data and 85 million to 100 million unique TCR sequences. Among the roughly 370 genotyped donors, around 81% belonged to the genetic ancestry cluster associated with self-reported Caucasian donors. The study aimed to test whether cataloging public T cell receptors could reveal signatures of past pathogen exposure. Using immunosequencing, the study profiled T cell repertoires from 640 or so subjects and related those repertoires to cytomegalovirus serostatus. A separate validation cohort of roughly 130 different subjects was used in addition to the roughly 670-subject first cohort. High-throughput TCR immunosequencing, statistical association of individual TCRs with disease status, and machine learning were combined to predict cytomegalovirus infection status. A later analysis re-analyzed previously published TCR beta repertoires from 500 to 700 donors and added high-resolution HLA genotyping to study TCR occurrence patterns. The later analysis used no new phenotypic data to find candidate immune exposures, relying instead on TCR beta sequences and their occurrence across donors. An earlier analysis of several hundred of the donors used high-throughput TCR beta sequencing to judge whether each TCR beta V gene segment behaved as functional or pseudogenic. Donor age, sex, ethnicity and CMV serostatus were collected together with the repertoire data. In a later genetic analysis, genome-wide SNP genotypes for about three fifths of the 666 donors were used, and that subset was treated as a discovery cohort. Every discovery cohort repertoire had been produced on one sequencing platform. Both class I and class II loci were covered by HLA typing, at four-digit resolution. The number of donors typed differed by locus, with about 629-630 for A, B, C, DRB1 and DQB1, roughly 520 for DQA1, 600 to 610 for DPA1, and approximately 470 for DPB1. Roughly five DR-DQ haplotypes were handled as single units for association and clustering, since linkage in the cohort was strong. Among 300 to 500 genotyped donors of the cohort, an average of approximately 200,000 unique TCR beta nucleotide sequences was sequenced per donor, of which 15% to 20% were non-productive.

The full study reports these points: In vitro tests confirmed that three of the cytomegalovirus-associated TCR beta chains recognize cytomegalovirus antigens. In a later genetic analysis, a missense DCLRE1C variant was associated with V-gene and J-gene trimming of TCR beta chains, and the association was replicated in an independent cohort. The sequencing pipeline was judged likely to have produced a cluster of highly shared sequence variants as a technical artifact. When HLA alleles, especially DR and DQ, strongly co-occurred, attributing TCR associations to individual alleles was difficult. In this cohort, only TCR beta chains were sequenced, and detectable features were limited by the absence of alpha or paired-chain data. Some IMGT-functional V segments, including TRBV6-2 and TRBV6-3, could not be distinguished by the 87-base-pair reads and were therefore excluded. Immune exposure information for the cohort was limited to CMV serostatus. In an earlier analysis of over 550 of the donors, most TCR beta V segments were observed in productive rearrangements about 87% or about 30% of the time, broadly matching IMGT annotations. Correlated functional status among segregating V segments might reflect linkage disequilibrium, but an unknown experimental factor could not be ruled out. In a later analysis, HLA-associated TCR beta chains showed more clonal expansion and lower generation probabilities than non-associated chains that were equally common. A further reported finding was that TCR beta sequences accurately predicted the HLA-A and HLA-B alleles for most subjects in the first cohort. The presence/absence analyses assumed that sequencing depth was roughly uniform across donors, and that assumption may not be true. Most CMV-associated TCR beta chains appeared to be HLA-restricted in a later analysis, and the HLA associations seemed to be driven largely by CMV exposure. Because counts were too low, approximately 18 rarely observed V segments, including chromosome 9 orphons, were excluded from the earlier analysis of under 650 of the donors. While some public TCRs were present in many individuals, most TCR sequences turned up only very rarely across donors. Cytomegalovirus status was reported to be diagnosed by the classifier with high specificity and sensitivity in both the original and validation cohorts. A later genetic analysis reported fewer N-insertions in productive TCRs among donors in an Asian-associated ancestry cluster than the 666-donor mean. Specific HLA alleles were associated with some 15,000 TCR beta sequences at a false discovery rate of 0.05 in a later analysis. HLA typing was unavailable for some donors at each locus, so association tests used only the typed subset. In a later analysis, TCR association rates were found to vary across HLA loci, with the most associated TCRs seen for DRB1 alleles and the fewest for HLA-C alleles. According to the authors, the approach could potentially be generalized to other disease states and immunological phenotypes. A later analysis reported that several top co-occurrence clusters appeared linked to parvovirus B19, influenza, CMV and Epstein-Barr virus. The study gave a list of some 150 TCR beta chains associated with cytomegalovirus.

In total, 630 or so healthy bone marrow donors made up the cohort. All cohort members were sampled while nominally healthy, although unrecorded immune exposures were likely present. The donor was CMV seropositive and belonged to the group of some 290 seropositive cohort members. Every donor gave a peripheral blood sample, and the peripheral blood mononuclear cells from that sample were used for TCR beta sequencing. Genomic DNA extraction from the blood cell samples was performed with the Qiagen DNeasy Blood Extraction Kit. Sample: PBMCs. The chain uses TRBV18 and TRBJ2-6; TRBD2 might be the D gene, on 5 matching bases. This receptor was identified in a woman in her twenties or thirties in good health and CMV-seropositive. The CDR3 loop reads CASSPRRREDLSGANVLTF. In nucleotide form, the sequence is TGTGCCAGCTCACCAAGGCGCCGCGAGGACTTGTCTGGGGCCAACGTCCTGACTTTC.